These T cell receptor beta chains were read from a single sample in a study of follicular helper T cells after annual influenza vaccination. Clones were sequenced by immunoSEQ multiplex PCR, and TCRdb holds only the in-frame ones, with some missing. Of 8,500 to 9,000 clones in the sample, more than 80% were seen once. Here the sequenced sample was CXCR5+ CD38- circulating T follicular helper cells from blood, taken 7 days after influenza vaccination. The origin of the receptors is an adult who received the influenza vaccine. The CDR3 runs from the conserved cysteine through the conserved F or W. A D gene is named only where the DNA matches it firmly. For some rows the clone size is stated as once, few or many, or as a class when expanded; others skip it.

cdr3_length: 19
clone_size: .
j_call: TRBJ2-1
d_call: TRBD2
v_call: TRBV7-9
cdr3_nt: TGTGCCAGCAGCTCGCCACCCTTCCAGGCGGGAGGGCCCATGAGCGAGCAGTTCTTC
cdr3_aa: CASSSPPFQAGGPMSEQFF

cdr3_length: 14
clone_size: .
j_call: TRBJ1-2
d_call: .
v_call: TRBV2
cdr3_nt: TGTGCCAGCAGTGCTTCTCAGGGGATTAAAGGCTACACCTTC
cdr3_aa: CASSASQGIKGYTF

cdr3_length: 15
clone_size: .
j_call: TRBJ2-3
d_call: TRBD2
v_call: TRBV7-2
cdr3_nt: TGTGCCAGCAGCCAGTTGAGCGGGGAAACAGATACGCAGTATTTT
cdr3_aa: CASSQLSGETDTQYF

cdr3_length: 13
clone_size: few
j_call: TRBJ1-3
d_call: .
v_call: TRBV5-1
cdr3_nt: TGCGCCAGCAGCTTGGGGAGGGAAGACACCATATATTTT
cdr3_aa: CASSLGREDTIYF

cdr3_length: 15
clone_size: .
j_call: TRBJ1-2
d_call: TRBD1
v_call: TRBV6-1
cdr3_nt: TGTGCCAGCAGTGAGGGGGTGCAGGGGGCCGGTGGCTACACCTTC
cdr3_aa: CASSEGVQGAGGYTF

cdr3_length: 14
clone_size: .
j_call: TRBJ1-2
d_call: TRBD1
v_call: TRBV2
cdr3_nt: TGTGCCAGCAGGGCCCAGGGGGATCAAGGGGGCTACACCTTC
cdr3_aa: CASRAQGDQGGYTF

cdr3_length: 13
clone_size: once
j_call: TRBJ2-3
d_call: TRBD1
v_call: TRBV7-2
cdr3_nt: TGTGCCAGCAGCCGGGACAGGGGAGATACGCAGTATTTT
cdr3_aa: CASSRDRGDTQYF

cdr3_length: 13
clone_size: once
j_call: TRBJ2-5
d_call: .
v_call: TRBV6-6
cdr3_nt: TGTGCCAGCAGTACGGGGCACCAAGAGACCCAGTACTTC
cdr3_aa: CASSTGHQETQYF

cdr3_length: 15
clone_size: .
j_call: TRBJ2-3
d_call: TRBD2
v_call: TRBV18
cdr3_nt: TGTGCCAGCTCACCTCCGGGAGGCCGCACAGATACGCAGTATTTT
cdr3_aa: CASSPPGGRTDTQYF

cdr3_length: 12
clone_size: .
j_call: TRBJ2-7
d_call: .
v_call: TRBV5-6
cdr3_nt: TGTGCCAGCAGCTTGGAAAGTCGGAGGCAGTACTTC
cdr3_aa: CASSLESRRQYF

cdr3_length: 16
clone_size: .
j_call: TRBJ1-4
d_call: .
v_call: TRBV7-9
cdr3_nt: TGTGCCAGCAGCAGCCTGGGGACGGAGACTAATGAAAAACTGTTTTTT
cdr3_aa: CASSSLGTETNEKLFF

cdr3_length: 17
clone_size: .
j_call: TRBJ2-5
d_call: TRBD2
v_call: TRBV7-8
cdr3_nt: TGTGCCAGCAGCTTAGCTGGGCGGGAGGGCCCCCAAGAGACCCAGTACTTC
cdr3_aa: CASSLAGREGPQETQYF

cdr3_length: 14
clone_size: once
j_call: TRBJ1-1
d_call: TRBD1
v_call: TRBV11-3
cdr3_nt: TGTGCCAGCAGCTTAGGACAGGGGAACACTGAAGCTTTCTTT
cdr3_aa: CASSLGQGNTEAFF

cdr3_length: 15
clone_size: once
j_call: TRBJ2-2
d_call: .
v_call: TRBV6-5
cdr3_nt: TGTGCCAGCAGTTCACAGGGCGCGAACACCGGGGAGCTGTTTTTT
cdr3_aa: CASSSQGANTGELFF

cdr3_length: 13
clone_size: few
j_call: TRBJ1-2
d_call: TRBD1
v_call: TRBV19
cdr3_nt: TGTGCCAGTAGTCCCACAGGGGTCGGTGGCTACACCTTC
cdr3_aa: CASSPTGVGGYTF

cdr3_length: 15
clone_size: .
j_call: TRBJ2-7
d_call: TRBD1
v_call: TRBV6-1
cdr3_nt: TGTGCCAGCAGCTCGGGACAGACCGTGTCCCACGAGCAGTACTTC
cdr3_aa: CASSSGQTVSHEQYF

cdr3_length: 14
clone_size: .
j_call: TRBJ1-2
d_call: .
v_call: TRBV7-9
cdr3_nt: TGTGCCAGCAACTTAGAGCGGGGGAGGGACGGCTACACCTTC
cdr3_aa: CASNLERGRDGYTF

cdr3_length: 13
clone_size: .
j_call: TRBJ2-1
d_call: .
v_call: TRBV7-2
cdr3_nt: TGTGCCAGCAGCTTAGGGGGATGGGATGAGCAGTTCTTC
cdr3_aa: CASSLGGWDEQFF

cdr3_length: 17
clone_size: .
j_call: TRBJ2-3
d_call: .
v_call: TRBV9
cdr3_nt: TGTGCCAGCAGCGTAGGTAGGAATAGCGGAAGCACAGATACGCAGTATTTT
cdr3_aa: CASSVGRNSGSTDTQYF

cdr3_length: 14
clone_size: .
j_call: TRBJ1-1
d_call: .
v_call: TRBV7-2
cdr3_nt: TGTGCCAGCAGAGGGGCAGGGGCTTACACTGAAGCTTTCTTT
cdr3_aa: CASRGAGAYTEAFF

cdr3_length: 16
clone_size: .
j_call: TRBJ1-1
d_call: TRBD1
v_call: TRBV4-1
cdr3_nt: TGCGCCAGCAGCCTCGACAGGGGGCCGGGTGAAACTGAAGCTTTCTTT
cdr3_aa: CASSLDRGPGETEAFF

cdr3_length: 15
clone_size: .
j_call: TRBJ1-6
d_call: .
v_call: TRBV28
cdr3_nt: TGTGCCAGCAACCCGGGGGGGGGCCTGGATTCACCCCTCCACTTT
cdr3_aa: CASNPGGGLDSPLHF

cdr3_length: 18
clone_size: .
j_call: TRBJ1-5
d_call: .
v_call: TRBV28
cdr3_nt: TGTGCCAGCACCGTAGGATTGGGCAGGGCTGGGGGGAGGCAGCCCCAGCATTTT
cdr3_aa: CASTVGLGRAGGRQPQHF

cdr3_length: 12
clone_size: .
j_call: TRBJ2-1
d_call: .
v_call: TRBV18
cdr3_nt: TGTGCCAGCTCCCATGACAGGCATGAGCAGTTCTTC
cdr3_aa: CASSHDRHEQFF

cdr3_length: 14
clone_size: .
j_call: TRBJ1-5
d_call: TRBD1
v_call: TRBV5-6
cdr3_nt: TGTGCCAGCAGCTCCAGGGGGCACGATCAGCCCCAGCATTTT
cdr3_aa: CASSSRGHDQPQHF

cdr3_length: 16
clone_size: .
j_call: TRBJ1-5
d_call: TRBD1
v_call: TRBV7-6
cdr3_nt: TGTGCCAGCAGCTTATCCGCAGGGGGGACGGGTCAGCCCCAGCATTTT
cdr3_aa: CASSLSAGGTGQPQHF

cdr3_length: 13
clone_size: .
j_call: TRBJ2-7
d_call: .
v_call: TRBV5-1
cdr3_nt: TGCGCCAGCAGCTTGTCCGGGAAGGGCGAGCAGTACTTC
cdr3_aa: CASSLSGKGEQYF

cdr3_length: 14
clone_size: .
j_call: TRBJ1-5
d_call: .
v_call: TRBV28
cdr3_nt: TGTGCCACCCGCGGGGGAGTGCGGAATCAGCCCCAGCATTTT
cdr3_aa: CATRGGVRNQPQHF

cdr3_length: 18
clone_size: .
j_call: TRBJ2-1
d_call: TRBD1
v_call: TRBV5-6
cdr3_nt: TGTGCCAGCAGCTCGGTTCTTTCGCTGAGGGGGCTCTACAATGAGCAGTTCTTC
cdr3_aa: CASSSVLSLRGLYNEQFF

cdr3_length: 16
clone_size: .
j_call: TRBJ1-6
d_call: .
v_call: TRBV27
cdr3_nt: TGTGCCAGCAGTCTCAGGGGAGGGGGAGATAATTCACCCCTCCACTTT
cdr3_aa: CASSLRGGGDNSPLHF

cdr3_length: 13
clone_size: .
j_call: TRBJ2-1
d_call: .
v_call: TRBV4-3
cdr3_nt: TGCGCCAGCAGCCAAGACCCTAGCGATGAGCAGTTCTTC
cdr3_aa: CASSQDPSDEQFF

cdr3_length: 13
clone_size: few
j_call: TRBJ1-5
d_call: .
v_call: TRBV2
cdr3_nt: TGTGCCAGCAGTGAACTGGGGGAGCAGCCCCAGCATTTT
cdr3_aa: CASSELGEQPQHF

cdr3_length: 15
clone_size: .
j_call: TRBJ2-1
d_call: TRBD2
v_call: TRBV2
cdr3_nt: TGTGCCAGCAGTGGACTAGCGGGAGACTACAATGAGCAGTTCTTC
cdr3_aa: CASSGLAGDYNEQFF

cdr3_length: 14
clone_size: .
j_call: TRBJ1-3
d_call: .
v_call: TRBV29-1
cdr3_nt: TGCAGCGTTGTACGGCCCTCCTCTGGAAACACCATATATTTT
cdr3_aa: CSVVRPSSGNTIYF

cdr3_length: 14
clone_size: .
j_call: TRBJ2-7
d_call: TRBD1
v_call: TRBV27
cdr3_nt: TGTGCCAGCAGTCCTCGACAGGGGACTTACGAGCAGTACTTC
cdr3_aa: CASSPRQGTYEQYF